The sequence of this T cell receptor beta chain was determined in a study of lymphopenia after photon versus proton radiotherapy. General study results and limits: Authors raise, but do not show, better survival with proton therapy. Oligoclonal CD8+ Temra expansion after nadir drove photon patients' diversity drop.

The protocol was immunoSEQ multiplex PCR, while the TCRdb copy is restricted to in-frame clones and leaves out a portion. Of 150,000 to 200,000 clones detected, approximately 90% appear once; the ten largest clones hold about 4.7%. On this clone: Its antigen is not identified.

Germline lookup yields CDR1 SGHNT and CDR2 YYREEE (reference sequence). This CDR3 spans 15 amino acids. V shed 3 bases and J 10 bases; nucleotides not matched to a gene: 7. The TCR sequence derives from a man between 50 and 59 years old with gastric cancer. The sequenced sample was peripheral blood, obtained from a patient treated with photon-based radiotherapy. This rearrangement joins TRBV5-4 to TRBJ2-1; 13 bases map to TRBD2. This chain's CDR3 is CASSSGLAGVGEQFF. In DNA form, the CDR3 reads TGTGCCAGCAGCTCAGGACTAGCGGGAGTTGGAGAGCAGTTCTTC.